The next 31 T cell receptor beta chains were all read from a single sample in a study of blood T cell repertoires in COVID-19. Libraries were prepared by immunoSEQ multiplex PCR; TCRdb keeps only in-frame clonotypes and omits some of them. The sample gives about 310,000 clones, roughly 90% of which show up once; roughly a tenth is in the top ten. Sample: PBMCs or T cells enriched from blood (not recorded which). The receptors were gathered from a woman aged 40 to 49 who had recovered from COVID-19.

The J gene is TRBJ1-5, the V gene TRBV19, with D possibly being TRBD1 (5 bases). With 5 bases removed from V and 2 bases from J, the gap between germline ends came to 13 bases. The CDR3 has 15 residues. Germline V gene lookup returns CDR1 LNHDA and CDR2 SQIVND (reference sequence). The CDR3 loop is CASSDWGSGNQPQHF. DNA for the CDR3: TGTGCCAGTAGTGATTGGGGCTCGGGCAATCAGCCCCAGCATTTT.

The chain uses TRBV7-2 and TRBJ2-3; the D gene is possibly TRBD2 (5 bases). Trimming removed 5 bases from V and 4 bases from J, with 10 bases in between. The CDR3 is 13 residues long. Germline V gene data show CDR1 as SGHTA and CDR2 as FQGNSA. The DNA of the CDR3 is TGTGCCAGCAGCCCCGGAGGCCCAGATACGCAGTATTTT. Its translation: CASSPGGPDTQYF.

The V call is TRBV11-2, the J call TRBJ2-5; possibly TRBD1 for D (6 bases). The CDR3 has 15 amino acids. From germline, CDR1 is SGHAT and CDR2 FQNNGV. With 2 bases removed from V and 0 bases from J, the gap between germline ends came to 10 bases. As DNA, the CDR3 is TGTGCCAGCAGCTTAACAGGGCCTCACCAAGAGACCCAGTACTTC. This encodes CASSLTGPHQETQYF.

J is TRBJ1-1 and V is TRBV5-6; 8 bases align to TRBD1. Per germline, CDR1 SGHDT and CDR2 YYEEEE. The trim removed 7 bases at V and 5 bases at J, leaving 7 bases unmatched. The length of the CDR3 is 13 residues. Here the CDR3 DNA reads TGTGCCAGCCTTCAGGGGGCAGAGACTGAAGCTTTCTTT. This codes for CASLQGAETEAFF.

This chain joins TRBV21-1 and TRBJ2-4; the D call TRBD1 from the table was never checked on the DNA. TRBV21-1 is given as a pseudogene. CDR3 length: 15 amino acids. CDR3 nucleotides: TGTGCCAGCAGCAAAGGGCCCGGGACAAAGGACATTCAGTACTTC. Protein product: CASSKGPGTKDIQYF.

The gene calls are TRBV11-3 and TRBJ2-1; D may be TRBD2 (5 bases). The V gene lost 4 bases and the J gene lost 3 bases, with 7 bases spanning the gap. Germline V gene data show CDR1 as SGHNT and CDR2 as YENEEA. The CDR3 covers 13 residues. DNA for the CDR3: TGTGCCAGCAGCTCCGGGGTCTACAATGAGCAGTTCTTC. It encodes CASSSGVYNEQFF.

This clone has a single count. The V gene is TRBV6-2 or TRBV6-3, the J gene TRBJ1-5; D is undetermined. V lost 2 bases and J lost 4, with 6 bases in between. Germline V gives CDR1 MNHEY, CDR2 SVGEGT. This CDR3 spans 13 amino acids. The CDR3 protein is CASSYIQNQPQHF. The CDR3 DNA sequence: TGTGCCAGCAGTTACATTCAGAATCAGCCCCAGCATTTT.

The gene calls are TRBV7-2 and TRBJ1-1; D is undetermined. Between the trimmed V and J ends, which lost 5 bases and 4 bases, there was a span of 14 bases. Germline V gene sequence: CDR1 SGHTA, CDR2 FQGNSA. CDR3 length equals 14 residues. As DNA, the CDR3 is TGTGCCAGCAGCAGGACTCAGACCTTCACTGAAGCTTTCTTT. Translating gives CASSRTQTFTEAFF.

CDR3 residues: CASSGHKNTEAFF. The CDR3 nucleotides read TGTGCCAGCAGCGGACATAAGAACACTGAAGCTTTCTTT. J is TRBJ1-1 and V is TRBV6-5; D perhaps matches TRBD1 (5 bases). Germline lookup yields CDR1 MNHEY and CDR2 SVGAGI. V lost 6 bases and J 1 base, leaving 9 bases between the germline ends. This CDR3 region has 13 residues.

This rearrangement joins TRBV6-5 to TRBJ1-4; D might be TRBD1 (5 bases). The V gene's germline CDR1 is MNHEY and CDR2 SVGAGI. The CDR3 covers 14 residues. V was cut by 7 bases and J by 4 bases, with 13 bases left in between. The CDR3 reads CASKPGLINEKLFF. The DNA of the CDR3 is TGTGCCAGCAAACCGGGACTGATTAATGAAAAACTGTTTTTT.

Only a few counts were recorded for this clone. The rearrangement links TRBV15 to TRBJ1-2; 10 bases map to TRBD1. V dropped 0 bases and J dropped 7; count of bases not matched to a gene: 5. This CDR3 has 15 amino acids. CDR1 is LNHNV, CDR2 YYDKDF, per germline (reference sequence). CDR3 amino acids: CATSRDRDRGPGYTF. Written as DNA, the CDR3 is TGTGCCACCAGCAGAGATCGTGACAGGGGGCCTGGCTACACCTTC.

J is TRBJ2-2 and V is TRBV6-5; 8 positions agree with TRBD2. Germline V gene lookup returns CDR1 MNHEY and CDR2 SVGAGI. The CDR3 covers 15 residues. With 5 bases clipped from V and 7 bases from J, the junction kept 9 bases outside the gene matches. The CDR3 loop is CASSLLREGIGELFF. DNA for the CDR3: TGTGCCAGCAGTCTCCTCCGGGAGGGTATCGGGGAGCTGTTTTTT.

The V and J genes are TRBV29-1 and TRBJ1-2, with 7 positions matching TRBD1. Germline V gene sequence: CDR1 SQVTM, CDR2 ANQGSEA. The J segment lost 6 bases and the V segment lost 5 bases, leaving 3 bases of the junction unmatched. The CDR3 consists of 11 residues. CDR3 residues: CSVLQGNGYTF. CDR3 sequence (DNA): TGCAGCGTTTTACAGGGGAATGGCTACACCTTC.

This chain links TRBV5-1 with TRBJ1-3; TRBD1 matches at 7 bases. CDR1 is SGHRS, CDR2 YFSETQ, per germline. The ends lost 4 bases at V and 4 bases at J; junction bases unmatched: 11. The CDR3 loop spans 16 amino acids. The CDR3, as DNA: TGCGCCAGCAGCGTGGGATCCGGGACAGCAGGAAACACCATATATTTT. The encoded protein is CASSVGSGTAGNTIYF.

CDR3 region: CASRSGTAAHEQYF. The CDR3 DNA sequence: TGTGCCAGCAGGTCCGGGACAGCCGCCCACGAGCAGTACTTC. The rearrangement joins TRBV2 to TRBJ2-7, with TRBD1 identical over 7 bases. Trimming removed 6 bases from V and 5 bases from J; junction bases left unmatched: 10. This CDR3 contains 14 residues. Germline CDR1 SNHLY, CDR2 FYNNEI.

The genes are TRBV19 and TRBJ1-5; no clear D. V lost 4 bases and J 2 bases, leaving 6 bases between the germline ends. The CDR3 covers 13 residues. Germline CDR1 and CDR2: LNHDA and SQIVND (reference sequence). The chain's CDR3 is CASSNSGNQPQHF. Here the CDR3 DNA reads TGTGCCAGTAGTAACTCGGGCAATCAGCCCCAGCATTTT.

The chain uses TRBV27 and TRBJ1-3, with D perhaps TRBD1 (5 bases). CDR1 is MNHEY, CDR2 SMNVEV, per germline (reference sequence). Between the trimmed V and J ends, which lost 2 bases and 2 bases, there was a span of 10 bases. The CDR3 extends over 15 amino acids. CDR3 in DNA: TGTGCCAGCAGTTTAGTCGGGGGTGCTGGAAACACCATATATTTT. Its translation: CASSLVGGAGNTIYF.

The V and J genes are TRBV5-5 and TRBJ2-3, with 7 bases that match TRBD1. Germline V gene sequence: CDR1 SGHKS, CDR2 YYEKEE (reference sequence). The CDR3 is 15 residues long. Trimming at V came to 3 bases and at J to 0 bases, leaving 4 bases not matched to a gene. CDR3 in amino acids: CASSSGTVSTDTQYF. Here the CDR3 DNA reads TGTGCCAGCAGCTCCGGGACAGTTAGCACAGATACGCAGTATTTT.

This chain links TRBV28 with TRBJ1-2; possible D gene TRBD1, 5 bases. The V gene's germline CDR1 is MDHEN and CDR2 SYDVKM. This CDR3 spans 13 amino acids. The V end lost 8 bases, the J end lost 2 bases, and 12 bases lay between the germline ends. The CDR3 here is CASRPGINYGYTF. DNA for the CDR3: TGTGCCAGCCGGCCAGGGATCAACTATGGCTACACCTTC.

The chain combines TRBV5-6 with TRBJ2-3; 11 nucleotides align to TRBD1. Per the germline V gene, CDR1 is SGHDT and CDR2 is YYEEEE. CDR3 length: 15 amino acids. J lost 5 bases, V lost 6 bases, and 8 bases had no gene match. CDR3 sequence reads: CASTSGTGGRDTQYF. For the CDR3, the DNA is TGTGCCAGCACCTCCGGGACAGGGGGTAGAGATACGCAGTATTTT.

In its sample, this clone was seen a few times. V is TRBV4-3 and J is TRBJ2-2; TRBD1 aligns across 8 bases. CDR1 and CDR2 (germline): LGHNA, YSLEER. V lost 5 bases to trimming and J lost 4 bases; unmatched junction nucleotides: 6. This CDR3 has 15 amino acids. The CDR3 DNA reads TGCGCCAGCAGCGACAGGGGAAAGCTCACCGGGGAGCTGTTTTTT. It specifies CASSDRGKLTGELFF.

The chain uses TRBV27 and TRBJ2-3; perhaps TRBD2 as D (7 bases). V was clipped by 7 bases and J by 2 bases, with 10 bases between them. The CDR3 has 13 amino acids. Germline lookup yields CDR1 MNHEY and CDR2 SMNVEV (reference sequence). The CDR3 nucleotides read TGTGCCAGCACGGGGGGCCACACAGATACGCAGTATTTT. Translation gives CASTGGHTDTQYF.

V usage is TRBV7-2 and J usage is TRBJ2-7; D gene unclear. This CDR3 is built from 13 residues. The germline V gene has CDR1 SGHTA and CDR2 FQGNSA. Trimming left V 5 bases short and J 1 base short, with 9 bases between. The CDR3 DNA is TGTGCCAGCAGCCCCCCAGGTTCCTACGAGCAGTACTTC. Protein sequence: CASSPPGSYEQYF.

The chain joins TRBV3-1 (or the pseudogene TRBV3-2) to TRBJ2-7, with 13 positions matching TRBD2. J lost 6 bases, V lost 2 bases, and 4 bases had no gene match. The CDR3 has 15 amino acids. The germline V gene has CDR1 LGHDT and CDR2 YNNKEL (reference sequence). Here the CDR3 DNA reads TGTGCCAGCAGCCAAAGGAGGACTAGCGGGAGCGAGCAGTACTTC. It codes for CASSQRRTSGSEQYF.

The chain joins TRBV7-5 to TRBJ2-5; TRBD2, as called in the table, went unchecked against the DNA. TRBV7-5 is given as a pseudogene. The length of the CDR3 is 17 residues. The CDR3 loop is CARSPTSGRFLQETQYF. DNA of the CDR3: TGTGCCAGAAGCCCGACTAGCGGGAGGTTTCTACAAGAGACCCAGTACTTC.

The chain employs TRBV6-6 and TRBJ2-1, with 14 bases fitting TRBD2. This CDR3 is 15 amino acids long. J was trimmed by 10 bases and V by 5 bases; bases with no gene match: 7. Germline loops: CDR1 MNHNY, CDR2 SVGAGI (reference sequence). CDR3 DNA: TGTGCCAGCAGTCAGACTAGCGGGGGGGCAGAGGAGCAGTTCTTC. This codes for CASSQTSGGAEEQFF.

The chain combines TRBV10-3 with TRBJ1-3; perhaps TRBD1 as D (5 bases). The CDR3 length is 15 residues. V lost 3 bases, J lost 0 bases, and 9 bases lay in between. The germline CDR1 and CDR2 sequences are ENHRY and SYGVKD. CDR3 in amino acids: CAISEGVSSGNTIYF. The CDR3 region has the DNA TGTGCCATCAGTGAAGGGGTGAGCTCTGGAAACACCATATATTTT.

The chain couples TRBV28 to TRBJ2-1, with TRBD2 identical over 12 bases. J was trimmed by 6 bases and V by 9 bases; bases with no gene match: 6. Germline V gene data show CDR1 as MDHEN and CDR2 as SYDVKM. There are 14 residues in the CDR3. The CDR3 DNA is TGTGCCAGTGGTCTAGCGGGGGGGCGCAATGAGCAGTTCTTC. This sequence encodes CASGLAGGRNEQFF. Based on the CDR3 plus reference TRBV28 and TRBJ2-1, the full variable domain is DVKVTQSSRYLVKRTGEKVFLECVQDMDHENMFWYRQDPGLGLRLIYFSYDVKMKEKGDIPEGYSVSREKKERFSLILESASTNQTSMYLCASGLAGGRNEQFFGPGTRLTVL.

The chain couples TRBV6-5 to TRBJ2-5; D uncertain. Germline values: CDR1 MNHEY, CDR2 SVGAGI. CDR3 size: 13 residues. With 8 bases removed from V and 4 bases from J, the gap between germline ends came to 14 bases. The CDR3 DNA follows: TGTGCCAGCCAGGCAGATATTTCAGAGACCCAGTACTTC. Translation gives CASQADISETQYF.

This clone was found once. This chain connects TRBV6-5 to TRBJ2-7; 7 positions match TRBD2. Losses at the gene ends were 4 bases for V and 0 bases for J; bases not matched to a gene: 6. Looked up from germline, CDR1 is MNHEY and CDR2 is SVGAGI. This CDR3 comprises 15 residues. CDR3 bases: TGTGCCAGCAGTTCGACCGGGACTAACTCCTACGAGCAGTACTTC. It yields the protein CASSSTGTNSYEQYF.

This chain uses TRBV7-2 with TRBJ2-7; a weak D match, TRBD2 (5 bases). V was clipped by 3 bases and J by 0 bases, with 9 bases between them. The CDR3 is made up of 14 amino acids. CDR1 and CDR2 from the germline V gene are SGHTA and FQGNSA. The CDR3 here is CASSLVEGSYEQYF. Here the CDR3 DNA reads TGTGCCAGCAGCTTGGTCGAGGGCTCCTACGAGCAGTACTTC.